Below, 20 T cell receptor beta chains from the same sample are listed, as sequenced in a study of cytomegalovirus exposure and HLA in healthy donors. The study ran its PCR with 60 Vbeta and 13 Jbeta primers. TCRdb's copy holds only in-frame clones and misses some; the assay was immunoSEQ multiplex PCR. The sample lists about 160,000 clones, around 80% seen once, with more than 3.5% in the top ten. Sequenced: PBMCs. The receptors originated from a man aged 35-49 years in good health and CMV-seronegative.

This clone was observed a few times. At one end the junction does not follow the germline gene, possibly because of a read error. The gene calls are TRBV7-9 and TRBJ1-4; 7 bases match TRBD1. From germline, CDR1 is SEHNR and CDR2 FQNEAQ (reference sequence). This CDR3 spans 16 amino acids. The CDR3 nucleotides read TGTTCCAGCAGCGAACGACAGGGCTCAACTAATGAAAAACTGTTTTTT. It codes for CSSSERQGSTNEKLFF.

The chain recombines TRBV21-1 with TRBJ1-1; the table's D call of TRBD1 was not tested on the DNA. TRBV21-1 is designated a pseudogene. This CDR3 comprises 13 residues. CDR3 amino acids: CARLWDRNTEAFF. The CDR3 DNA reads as TGTGCCAGGCTTTGGGACAGGAACACTGAAGCTTTCTTT.

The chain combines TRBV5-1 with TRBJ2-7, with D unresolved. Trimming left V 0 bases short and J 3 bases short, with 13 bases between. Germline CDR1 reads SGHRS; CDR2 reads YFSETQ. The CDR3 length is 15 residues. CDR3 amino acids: CASSLARSAVYEQYF. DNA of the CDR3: TGCGCCAGCAGCTTGGCACGATCGGCGGTCTACGAGCAGTACTTC.

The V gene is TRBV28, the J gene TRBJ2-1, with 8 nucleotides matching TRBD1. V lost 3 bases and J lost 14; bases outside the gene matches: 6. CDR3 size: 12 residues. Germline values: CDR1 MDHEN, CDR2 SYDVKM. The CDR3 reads CASSFLGQVKFF. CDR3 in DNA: TGTGCCAGCAGTTTTTTGGGACAGGTGAAGTTCTTC. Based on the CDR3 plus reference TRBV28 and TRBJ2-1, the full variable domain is DVKVTQSSRYLVKRTGEKVFLECVQDMDHENMFWYRQDPGLGLRLIYFSYDVKMKEKGDIPEGYSVSREKKERFSLILESASTNQTSMYLCASSFLGQVKFFGPGTRLTVL.

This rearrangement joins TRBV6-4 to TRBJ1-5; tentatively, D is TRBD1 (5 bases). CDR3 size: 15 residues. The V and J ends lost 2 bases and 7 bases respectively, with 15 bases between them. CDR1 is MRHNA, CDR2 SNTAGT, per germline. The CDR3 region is CASSDESAGEQPQHF. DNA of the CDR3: TGTGCCAGCAGTGACGAGTCGGCGGGGGAACAGCCCCAGCATTTT.

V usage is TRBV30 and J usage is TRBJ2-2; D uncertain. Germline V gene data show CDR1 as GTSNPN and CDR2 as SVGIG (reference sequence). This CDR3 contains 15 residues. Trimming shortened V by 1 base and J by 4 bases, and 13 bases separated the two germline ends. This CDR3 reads CAWSATLGFTGELFF. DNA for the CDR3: TGTGCCTGGAGTGCCACACTGGGCTTCACCGGGGAGCTGTTTTTT.

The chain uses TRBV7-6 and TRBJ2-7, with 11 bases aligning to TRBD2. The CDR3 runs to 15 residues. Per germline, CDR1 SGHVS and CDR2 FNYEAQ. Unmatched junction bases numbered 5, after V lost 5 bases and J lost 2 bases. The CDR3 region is CASSPIAGGTYEQYF. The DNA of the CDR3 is TGTGCCAGCAGCCCTATAGCGGGGGGGACCTACGAGCAGTACTTC.

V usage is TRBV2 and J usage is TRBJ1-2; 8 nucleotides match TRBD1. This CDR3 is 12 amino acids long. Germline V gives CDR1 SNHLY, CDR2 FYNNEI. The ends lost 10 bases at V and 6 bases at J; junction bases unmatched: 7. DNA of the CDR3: TGTGCCATCACGGACAGGGCTGATGGCTACACCTTC. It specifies CAITDRADGYTF.

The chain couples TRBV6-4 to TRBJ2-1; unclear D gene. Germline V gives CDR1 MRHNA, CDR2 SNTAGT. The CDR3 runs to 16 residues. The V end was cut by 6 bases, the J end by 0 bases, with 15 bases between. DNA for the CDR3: TGTGCCAGCAGCCGTTCAGGTGCCAGCTCCTACAATGAGCAGTTCTTC. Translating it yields CASSRSGASSYNEQFF.

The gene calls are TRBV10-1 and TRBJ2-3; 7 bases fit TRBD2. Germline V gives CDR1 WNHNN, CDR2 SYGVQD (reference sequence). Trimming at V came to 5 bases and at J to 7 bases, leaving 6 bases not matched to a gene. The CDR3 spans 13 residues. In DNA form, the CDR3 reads TGCGCCAGCAGTATATCTAGCGGAAATACGCAGTATTTT. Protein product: CASSISSGNTQYF.

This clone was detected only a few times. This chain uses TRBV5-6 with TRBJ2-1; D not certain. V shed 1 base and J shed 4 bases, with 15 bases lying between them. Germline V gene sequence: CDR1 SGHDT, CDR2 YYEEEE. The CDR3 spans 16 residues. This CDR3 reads CASSLLYRTQYNEQFF. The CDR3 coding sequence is TGTGCCAGCAGCTTGCTTTACCGAACGCAGTACAATGAGCAGTTCTTC.

CDR3 region: CASTIGQGHYGYTF. DNA of the CDR3: TGTGCCAGCACCATCGGACAGGGCCACTATGGCTACACCTTC. The J gene is TRBJ1-2, the V gene TRBV6-5; 8 nucleotides align to TRBD1. This CDR3 contains 14 residues. V shed 7 bases, J shed 3 bases, and the junction held 7 bases outside the gene matches. Germline assignment: CDR1 MNHEY and CDR2 SVGAGI.

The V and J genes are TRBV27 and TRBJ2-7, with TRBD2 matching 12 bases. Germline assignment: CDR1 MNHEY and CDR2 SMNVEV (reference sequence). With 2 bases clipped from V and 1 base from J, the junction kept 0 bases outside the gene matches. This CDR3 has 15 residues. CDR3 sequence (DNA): TGTGCCAGCAGTTTAGGGACTAGCGGGTCCTACGAGCAGTACTTC. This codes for CASSLGTSGSYEQYF.

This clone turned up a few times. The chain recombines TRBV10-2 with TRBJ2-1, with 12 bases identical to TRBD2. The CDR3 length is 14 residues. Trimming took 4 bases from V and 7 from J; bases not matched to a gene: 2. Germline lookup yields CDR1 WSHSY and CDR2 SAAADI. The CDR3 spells CASSGLAGGNEQFF. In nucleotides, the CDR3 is TGCGCCAGCAGTGGGCTAGCGGGGGGGAATGAGCAGTTCTTC.

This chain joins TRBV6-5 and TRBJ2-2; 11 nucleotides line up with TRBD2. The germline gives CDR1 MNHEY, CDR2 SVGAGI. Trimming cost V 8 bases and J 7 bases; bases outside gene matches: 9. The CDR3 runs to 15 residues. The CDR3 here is CASRGSGGANGELFF. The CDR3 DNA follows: TGTGCCAGCCGAGGTAGCGGGGGGGCAAACGGGGAGCTGTTTTTT.

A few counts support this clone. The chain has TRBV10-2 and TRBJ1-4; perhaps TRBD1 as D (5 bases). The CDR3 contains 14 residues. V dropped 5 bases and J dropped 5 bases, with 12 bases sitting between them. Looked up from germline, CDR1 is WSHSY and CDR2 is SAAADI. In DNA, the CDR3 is TGCGCCAGCAGTTATGCAGGGATAAATGAAAAACTGTTTTTT. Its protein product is CASSYAGINEKLFF.

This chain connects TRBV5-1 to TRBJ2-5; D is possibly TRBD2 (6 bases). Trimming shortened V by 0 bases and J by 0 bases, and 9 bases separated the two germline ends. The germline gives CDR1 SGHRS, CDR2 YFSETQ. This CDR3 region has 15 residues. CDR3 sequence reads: CASSLGLAYQETQYF. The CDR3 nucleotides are TGCGCCAGCAGCTTGGGGCTAGCGTACCAAGAGACCCAGTACTTC. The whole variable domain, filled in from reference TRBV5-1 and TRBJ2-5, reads KAGVTQTPRYLIKTRGQQVTLSCSPISGHRSVSWYQQTPGQGLQFLFEYFSETQRNKGNFPGRFSGRQFSNSRSEMNVSTLELGDSALYLCASSLGLAYQETQYFGPGTRLLVL.

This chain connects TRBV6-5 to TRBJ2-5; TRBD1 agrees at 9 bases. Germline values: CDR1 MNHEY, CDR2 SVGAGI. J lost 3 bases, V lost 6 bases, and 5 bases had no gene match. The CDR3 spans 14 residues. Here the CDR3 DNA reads TGTGCCAGCAGCTCCACAGGGGGCGAAGAGACCCAGTACTTC. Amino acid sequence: CASSSTGGEETQYF.

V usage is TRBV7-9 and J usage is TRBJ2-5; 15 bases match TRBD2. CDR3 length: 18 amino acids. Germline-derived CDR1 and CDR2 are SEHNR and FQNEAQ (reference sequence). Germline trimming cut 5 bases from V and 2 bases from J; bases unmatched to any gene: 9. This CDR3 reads CASSPGTSGGFYQETQYF. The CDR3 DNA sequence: TGTGCCAGCAGCCCAGGGACTAGCGGGGGGTTCTATCAAGAGACCCAGTACTTC.

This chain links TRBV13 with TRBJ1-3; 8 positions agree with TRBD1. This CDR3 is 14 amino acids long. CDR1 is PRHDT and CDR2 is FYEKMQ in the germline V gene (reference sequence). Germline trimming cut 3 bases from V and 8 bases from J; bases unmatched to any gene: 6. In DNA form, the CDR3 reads TGTGCCAGCAGCTTCGACAGGGGTAGGGACACCATATATTTT. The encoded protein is CASSFDRGRDTIYF.